The source of this T cell receptor (beta chain) is a study of cytomegalovirus exposure and HLA in healthy donors. Primers: 60 Vbeta forward and 13 Jbeta reverse. Here immunoSEQ multiplex PCR was the method, and the copy in TCRdb shows in-frame clones only, minus some. Of approximately 190,000 clones listed, 80% to 90% are singletons. The CDR3 is made up of 12 amino acids. The junction had 3 bases not matched to a gene; V was cut back by 5 bases and J by 6 bases. Germline V CDR1 and CDR2: SGHTA, FQGNSA. V gene TRBV7-2 combines with J gene TRBJ2-7; 8 positions agree with TRBD1. Sequencing used PBMCs. The clonotype originates from a man between 35 and 55 years old in good health and CMV-seropositive. The CDR3 reads CASSETGAEQYF. DNA of the CDR3: TGTGCCAGCAGCGAGACAGGGGCCGAGCAGTACTTC.